This is a list of T cell receptor beta chains from one sample in a study of T cells in Graves' hyperthyroidism and ophthalmopathy. MiXCR, run by TCRdb on the multiplex PCR reads, gives a single entry per CDR3 protein. The table records roughly 500,000 distinct CDR3 sequences, around 50% of them present only once. The sequenced sample consisted of peripheral blood or thyroid tissue (not recorded which). The receptors come from an adult woman with Graves' disease, either hyperthyroidism or ophthalmopathy (not recorded which). The CDR3 runs from the conserved cysteine through the conserved F or W. A D gene is named only where the DNA matches it firmly. A clone size is listed for some rows: how often the clone was seen (once, few, many), or a class if it is expanded.

v_gene: TRBV20-1; d_gene: TRBD2; j_gene: TRBJ2-5; abundance: many; CDR3aa: CSARGGVPAGEETQYF; CDR3nt: TGCAGTGCTAGAGGGGGGGTCCCAGCGGGAGAAGAGACCCAGTACTTC
v_gene: TRBV10-3; d_gene: .; j_gene: TRBJ1-6; abundance: few; CDR3aa: CAISESPQRSPLHF; CDR3nt: TGTGCCATCAGTGAGTCCCCACAGAGATCACCCCTCCACTTT
v_gene: TRBV5-5; d_gene: .; j_gene: TRBJ1-3; abundance: many; CDR3aa: CASSLVVGLGRTIYF; CDR3nt: TGTGCCAGCAGCTTGGTGGTGGGACTGGGGCGAACCATATATTTT
v_gene: TRBV7-8; d_gene: .; j_gene: TRBJ1-5; abundance: .; CDR3aa: CASSLVGRSGWGNQPQHF; CDR3nt: TGTGCCAGCAGCTTAGTTGGACGGTCTGGGTGGGGCAATCAGCCCCAGCATTTT
v_gene: TRBV7-6; d_gene: .; j_gene: TRBJ2-5; abundance: .; CDR3aa: CASSLQLETQYF; CDR3nt: TGTGCCAGCAGCCTACAGTTAGAGACCCAGTACTTC
v_gene: TRBV5-1; d_gene: .; j_gene: TRBJ1-1; abundance: .; CDR3aa: CASKGSTVNTEAFF; CDR3nt: TGCGCCAGTAAGGGATCAACGGTGAACACTGAAGCTTTCTTT
v_gene: TRBV2; d_gene: .; j_gene: TRBJ1-4; abundance: many; CDR3aa: CASLRTENEKLFF; CDR3nt: TGTGCCAGCCTACGGACAGAGAATGAAAAACTGTTTTTT
v_gene: TRBV13; d_gene: .; j_gene: TRBJ2-7; abundance: few; CDR3aa: CASSFGGELTYEQYF; CDR3nt: TGTGCCAGCAGCTTTGGTGGAGAACTCACCTACGAGCAGTACTTC
v_gene: TRBV10-3; d_gene: TRBD1; j_gene: TRBJ1-5; abundance: few; CDR3aa: CASSSYGQGNQPQHF; CDR3nt: TGTGCCAGCAGTTCATACGGACAGGGCAATCAGCCCCAGCATTTT
v_gene: TRBV5-1; d_gene: TRBD2; j_gene: TRBJ2-5; abundance: .; CDR3aa: CASSKTGTSGSSETQYF; CDR3nt: TGCGCCAGCAGCAAAACCGGGACTAGCGGGAGTTCAGAGACCCAGTACTTC
v_gene: TRBV7-9; d_gene: TRBD1; j_gene: TRBJ2-2; abundance: .; CDR3aa: CASSFHGQGTSGELFF; CDR3nt: TGTGCCAGCAGCTTCCATGGACAGGGGACGTCCGGGGAGCTGTTTTTT
v_gene: TRBV7-3; d_gene: TRBD2; j_gene: TRBJ2-2; abundance: many; CDR3aa: CATKRDPNTGELFF; CDR3nt: TGTGCCACAAAGCGGGATCCGAACACCGGGGAGCTGTTTTTT
v_gene: TRBV6-5; d_gene: .; j_gene: TRBJ1-1; abundance: many; CDR3aa: CASSQRGGLDTEAFF; CDR3nt: TGTGCCAGCAGTCAACGAGGGGGGCTTGATACTGAAGCTTTCTTT
v_gene: TRBV19; d_gene: TRBD1; j_gene: TRBJ1-1; abundance: many; CDR3aa: CASSIGPGQGGGTEAFF; CDR3nt: TGTGCCAGTAGTATCGGACCGGGACAGGGAGGTGGCACTGAAGCTTTCTTT
v_gene: TRBV6-5; d_gene: .; j_gene: TRBJ2-7; abundance: .; CDR3aa: CASSYVSGPYEQYF; CDR3nt: TGTGCCAGCAGTTACGTGTCAGGGCCCTACGAGCAGTACTTC
v_gene: TRBV7-3; d_gene: .; j_gene: TRBJ2-5; abundance: .; CDR3aa: CASSWGTYEGETQYF; CDR3nt: TGTGCCAGCAGCTGGGGAACCTACGAGGGGGAGACCCAGTACTTC
v_gene: TRBV20-1; d_gene: .; j_gene: TRBJ2-5; abundance: once; CDR3aa: CSARGGKNTGETQYF; CDR3nt: TGCAGTGCTAGAGGCGGGAAGAACACCGGGGAGACCCAGTACTTC
v_gene: TRBV12-3/TRBV12-4; d_gene: .; j_gene: TRBJ2-5; abundance: many; CDR3aa: CASSSGGPQETQYF; CDR3nt: TGTGCCAGCAGTTCGGGGGGCCCCCAAGAGACCCAGTACTTC
v_gene: TRBV10-2; d_gene: .; j_gene: TRBJ1-1; abundance: .; CDR3aa: CASSEDVHTEAFF; CDR3nt: TGCGCCAGCAGTGAGGACGTACACACTGAAGCTTTCTTT
v_gene: TRBV29-1; d_gene: TRBD2; j_gene: TRBJ2-7; abundance: .; CDR3aa: CSVGVAGGLSYEQYF; CDR3nt: TGCAGCGTTGGCGTAGCGGGAGGCCTATCCTACGAGCAGTACTTC
v_gene: TRBV20-1; d_gene: .; j_gene: TRBJ2-7; abundance: .; CDR3aa: CSAKDGSYEQYF; CDR3nt: TGCAGTGCGAAGGACGGTTCCTACGAGCAGTACTTC
v_gene: TRBV19; d_gene: TRBD1; j_gene: TRBJ1-5; abundance: few; CDR3aa: CASSTGDSINQPQHF; CDR3nt: TGTGCCAGTAGCACCGGGGACAGTATTAATCAGCCCCAGCATTTT
v_gene: TRBV10-3; d_gene: .; j_gene: TRBJ2-4; abundance: .; CDR3aa: CATQGGPAKNIQYF; CDR3nt: TGTGCCACTCAGGGGGGACCTGCCAAAAACATTCAGTACTTC
v_gene: TRBV10-3; d_gene: TRBD1; j_gene: TRBJ1-2; abundance: many; CDR3aa: CAISSGTGIVYGYTF; CDR3nt: TGTGCCATCAGCTCCGGGACAGGGATTGTCTATGGCTACACCTTC
v_gene: TRBV2; d_gene: .; j_gene: TRBJ1-5; abundance: .; CDR3aa: CASSRPGRAANQPQHF; CDR3nt: TGTGCCAGCAGTCGCCCCGGAAGGGCCGCCAATCAGCCCCAGCATTTT
v_gene: TRBV10-3; d_gene: .; j_gene: TRBJ1-5; abundance: many; CDR3aa: CAISESGGGNQPQHF; CDR3nt: TGTGCCATCAGTGAGAGCGGAGGAGGCAATCAGCCCCAGCATTTT
v_gene: TRBV7-9; d_gene: .; j_gene: TRBJ1-5; abundance: .; CDR3aa: CASSYFGQPQHF; CDR3nt: TGTGCCAGCAGCTACTTCGGTCAGCCCCAGCATTTT
v_gene: TRBV5-1; d_gene: .; j_gene: TRBJ2-2; abundance: .; CDR3aa: CASTFRDSSFGELFF; CDR3nt: TGCGCCAGCACCTTCCGTGACAGTTCCTTCGGGGAGCTGTTTTTT
v_gene: TRBV11-2; d_gene: .; j_gene: TRBJ1-2; abundance: .; CDR3aa: CASSQGTYNYGYTF; CDR3nt: TGTGCCAGCAGCCAAGGGACGTATAACTATGGCTACACCTTC
v_gene: TRBV12-3/TRBV12-4; d_gene: TRBD1; j_gene: TRBJ2-5; abundance: few; CDR3aa: CASRKGQGQETQYF; CDR3nt: TGTGCCAGCAGGAAGGGACAGGGGCAAGAGACCCAGTACTTC
v_gene: TRBV29-1; d_gene: .; j_gene: TRBJ2-7; abundance: .; CDR3aa: CSVSLSRTIDSYEQYF; CDR3nt: TGCAGCGTCTCCTTAAGCAGGACGATCGACTCCTACGAGCAGTACTTC
v_gene: TRBV7-7; d_gene: .; j_gene: TRBJ2-5; abundance: many; CDR3aa: CASSPGQGRQETQYF; CDR3nt: TGTGCTAGCAGCCCGGGGCAGGGGCGACAAGAGACCCAGTACTTC
v_gene: TRBV7-9; d_gene: TRBD1; j_gene: TRBJ2-5; abundance: many; CDR3aa: CASSSRQGMSETQYF; CDR3nt: TGTGCCAGCAGCTCCCGACAGGGTATGAGTGAGACCCAGTACTTC
v_gene: TRBV7-9; d_gene: TRBD1; j_gene: TRBJ1-1; abundance: .; CDR3aa: CASSSSGGRVNTEAFF; CDR3nt: TGTGCCAGCAGCTCCTCAGGGGGAAGAGTGAACACTGAAGCTTTCTTT
v_gene: TRBV29-1; d_gene: TRBD1; j_gene: TRBJ1-2; abundance: many; CDR3aa: CSVWTGGGYTF; CDR3nt: TGCAGCGTTTGGACAGGGGGTGGCTACACCTTC
v_gene: TRBV20-1; d_gene: TRBD1; j_gene: TRBJ2-7; abundance: .; CDR3aa: CSVIGTGVHGQYF; CDR3nt: TGCAGTGTAATAGGGACAGGGGTCCACGGGCAGTACTTC
v_gene: TRBV19; d_gene: .; j_gene: TRBJ1-5; abundance: many; CDR3aa: CASSIAGFQPQHF; CDR3nt: TGTGCCAGTAGTATAGCAGGGTTTCAGCCCCAGCATTTT
v_gene: TRBV4-2; d_gene: TRBD2; j_gene: TRBJ2-7; abundance: .; CDR3aa: CASSLAGGRSSYEQYF; CDR3nt: TGTGCCAGCAGCTTGGCCGGCGGGAGGTCCTCCTACGAGCAGTACTTC
v_gene: TRBV18; d_gene: .; j_gene: TRBJ1-2; abundance: few; CDR3aa: CASSPPGNNYGYTF; CDR3nt: TGTGCCAGCTCACCACCGGGAAATAACTATGGCTACACCTTC
v_gene: TRBV12-3/TRBV12-4; d_gene: .; j_gene: TRBJ1-5; abundance: .; CDR3aa: CASSLEGTQSQPQHF; CDR3nt: TGTGCCAGCAGTTTAGAGGGGACACAAAGTCAGCCCCAGCATTTT
v_gene: TRBV10-3; d_gene: .; j_gene: TRBJ2-5; abundance: .; CDR3aa: CAHSQGGVDVGQETQYF; CDR3nt: TGTGCCCATTCCCAGGGCGGGGTTGACGTTGGCCAAGAGACCCAGTACTTC
v_gene: TRBV18; d_gene: .; j_gene: TRBJ1-2; abundance: .; CDR3aa: CASSSKNYGYTF; CDR3nt: TGTGCCAGCTCGTCGAAGAACTATGGCTACACCTTC
v_gene: TRBV19; d_gene: TRBD2; j_gene: TRBJ2-7; abundance: many; CDR3aa: CASSSSAGGAYEQYF; CDR3nt: TGTGCCAGTAGTTCCTCCGCCGGGGGGGCCTACGAGCAGTACTTC
v_gene: TRBV20-1; d_gene: .; j_gene: TRBJ1-1; abundance: .; CDR3aa: CSAEQDRYTEPFF; CDR3nt: TGCAGTGCGGAACAGGACCGGTACACTGAACCCTTCTTT
v_gene: TRBV3-1; d_gene: .; j_gene: TRBJ1-1; abundance: many; CDR3aa: CASSQAPMNTEAFF; CDR3nt: TGTGCCAGCAGCCAAGCACCTATGAACACTGAAGCTTTCTTT
v_gene: TRBV7-2; d_gene: .; j_gene: TRBJ1-5; abundance: .; CDR3aa: CASSLMTGQQPQHF; CDR3nt: TGTGCCAGCAGCTTAATGACAGGTCAGCAGCCCCAGCATTTT
v_gene: TRBV10-3; d_gene: .; j_gene: TRBJ2-7; abundance: .; CDR3aa: CASSYTGNYEQYF; CDR3nt: TGTGCCAGCAGTTACACAGGAAACTACGAGCAGTACTTC
v_gene: TRBV20-1; d_gene: TRBD2; j_gene: TRBJ2-7; abundance: .; CDR3aa: CSARFGGTSPEQYF; CDR3nt: TGCAGTGCTAGATTTGGAGGGACTAGCCCCGAGCAGTACTTC
v_gene: TRBV19; d_gene: .; j_gene: TRBJ2-5; abundance: .; CDR3aa: CASSTAGETQYF; CDR3nt: TGTGCCAGTAGTACCGCAGGAGAGACCCAGTACTTC
v_gene: TRBV25-1; d_gene: .; j_gene: TRBJ2-5; abundance: .; CDR3aa: CATKGETQYF; CDR3nt: TGTGCCACCAAGGGAGAGACCCAGTACTTC
v_gene: TRBV29-1; d_gene: .; j_gene: TRBJ2-7; abundance: many; CDR3aa: CSVEASPSYEQYF; CDR3nt: TGCAGCGTTGAGGCCAGCCCATCCTACGAGCAGTACTTC